This T cell receptor (beta chain) was sequenced during a study of cytomegalovirus exposure and HLA in healthy donors. Study-wide findings and caveats: Later analysis showed TCR association rates varying by HLA locus, highest for DRB1 and lowest for HLA-C.

This clone was seen just once. Antigen unknown. 60 Vbeta and 13 Jbeta primers were used in PCR. The repertoire was sequenced with immunoSEQ multiplex PCR; TCRdb's copy has only in-frame clones and lacks some. The table shows about 120,000 clones, with 75% to 80% occurring only once. Germline lookup yields CDR1 ENHRY and CDR2 SYGVKD. The CDR3 runs to 14 residues. Trimming removed 0 bases at V and 6 bases at J, with 12 bases between. Material: PBMCs. The sequence derives from a woman aged 40 to 49 in good health and CMV-seropositive. The gene calls are TRBV10-3 and TRBJ2-7; perhaps TRBD2 as D (6 bases). The CDR3 region is CAISESTWRGEQYF. The CDR3 bases are TGTGCCATCAGTGAGTCGACATGGAGGGGCGAGCAGTACTTC.